These 23 T cell receptor beta chains came from one sample sequenced in a study of shared clonotypes between healthy human individuals. The data were produced by immunoSEQ multiplex PCR, yet TCRdb's version contains in-frame clones alone and is incomplete. The data show 2 million to 2.5 million clones, approximately 94% seen once. In the naive CD8 group, cells lacked CD45RO and were positively selected for CCR7, so terminally differentiated effector memory CD45RA+ cells were left out. Sequenced: naive CD8+ T cells from PBMCs. The origin of the receptors is a man younger than 35 in good health. Some clones in this sample may be carry-over from other donors' samples.

The V gene is TRBV7-9, the J gene TRBJ1-5, with D possibly being TRBD1 (5 bases). In germline, CDR1 is SEHNR, CDR2 FQNEAQ (reference sequence). This CDR3 has 16 amino acids. The ends were cut back, 5 bases at V and 5 bases at J, with 19 bases in the middle. The CDR3: CASSPVGGGGDQPQHF. CDR3 DNA sequence: TGTGCCAGCAGCCCAGTCGGGGGTGGAGGGGATCAGCCCCAGCATTTT.

V is TRBV6-1 and J is TRBJ1-3; D gene ambiguous. CDR1 and CDR2 from the germline V gene are MNHNS and SASEGT. CDR3 length: 13 amino acids. The V and J ends lost 9 bases and 4 bases respectively, with 13 bases between them. The CDR3 DNA sequence: TGTGCCAGTTTCCCCGGCGCCGGAAACACCATATATTTT. Encoded protein: CASFPGAGNTIYF.

The chain is built from TRBV7-3 and TRBJ2-1; D is possibly TRBD1 or TRBD2 (5 bases each). V was cut by 2 bases and J by 2 bases, with 7 bases left in between. The germline V gene has CDR1 SGHTA and CDR2 FQGTGA. There are 14 residues in the CDR3. The CDR3 DNA sequence: TGTGCCAGCAGCTTACCGGGGCCCTACAATGAGCAGTTCTTC. It encodes CASSLPGPYNEQFF.

The chain couples TRBV9 to TRBJ2-1, with D perhaps matching TRBD2 (7 bases). The CDR3 has 18 amino acids. Per germline, CDR1 SGDLS and CDR2 YYNGEE. Trimming pared 1 base from V and 9 bases from J, leaving 26 bases between. In DNA, the CDR3 is TGTGCCAGCAGCGTATTGTGGGCGGGGGCAGGCGACTTCGGTGAGCAGTTCTTC. Protein sequence: CASSVLWAGAGDFGEQFF.

The chain carries TRBV9 and TRBJ1-1; 9 bases agree with TRBD1. The CDR3 length is 17 residues. After removal of 0 bases from V and 4 bases from J, the junction contained 10 bases not matched to a gene. Germline assignment: CDR1 SGDLS and CDR2 YYNGEE. The CDR3, as DNA: TGTGCCAGCAGCGTAGGAACAGGGGGCGTGGTGGCCACTGAAGCTTTCTTT. Its translation is CASSVGTGGVVATEAFF.

This clone has just one count. The J gene is TRBJ2-3, the V gene TRBV10-3; possibly TRBD1 for D (5 bases). Germline V CDR1 and CDR2: ENHRY, SYGVKD. Trimming removed 6 bases from V and 5 bases from J, with 15 bases in between. The CDR3 totals 14 residues. The CDR3 reads CAISGGRVEDTQYF. The CDR3 region has the DNA TGTGCCATCAGCGGCGGCAGGGTGGAAGATACGCAGTATTTT.

This chain connects TRBV7-2 to TRBJ1-3; D unresolved. CDR1 and CDR2 (germline): SGHTA, FQGNSA. V lost 5 bases and J lost 1, with 9 bases in between. The CDR3 has 14 amino acids. The CDR3 DNA follows: TGTGCCAGCAGCCTTCACGGGTCTGGAAACACCATATATTTT. This gives the protein CASSLHGSGNTIYF.

This clone was counted between two and nine times. The chain uses TRBV4-3 and TRBJ2-2; perhaps D is TRBD1 or TRBD2 (5 bases each). V lost 0 bases and J 4 bases, leaving 15 bases between the germline ends. The CDR3 is 17 residues long. From germline, CDR1 is LGHNA and CDR2 YSLEER. This CDR3 reads CASSQEGTGMVTGELFF. The CDR3 bases are TGCGCCAGCAGCCAAGAGGGGACCGGGATGGTCACCGGGGAGCTGTTTTTT.

This clone was picked up a small number of times. V gene TRBV7-9 combines with J gene TRBJ1-1, with 7 bases identical to TRBD1. The CDR3 runs to 13 residues. Looked up from germline, CDR1 is SEHNR and CDR2 is FQNEAQ (reference sequence). V lost 8 bases and J lost 0; bases outside the gene matches: 3. CDR3 sequence (DNA): TGTGCCAGCCGGGACAGCATGAACACTGAAGCTTTCTTT. This encodes CASRDSMNTEAFF.

The CDR3 region is CASSLGAGVLLETQYF. The CDR3 DNA follows: TGTGCCAGCAGCTTAGGGGCAGGGGTGCTTTTGGAGACCCAGTACTTC. The chain combines TRBV7-8 with TRBJ2-5, with D perhaps matching TRBD1 (6 bases). There are 16 residues in the CDR3. V shed 1 base and J shed 5 bases, with 17 bases lying between them. Germline V CDR1 and CDR2: SGHVS, FQNEAQ.

The chain links TRBV7-2 to TRBJ2-1; D might be TRBD2 (5 bases). This CDR3 spans 15 amino acids. V shed 0 bases and J shed 8 bases, with 14 bases lying between them. Germline values: CDR1 SGHTA, CDR2 FQGNSA. The CDR3 loop is CASSLALASQYEQFF. CDR3 DNA sequence: TGTGCCAGCAGCTTAGCGTTGGCTAGCCAGTATGAGCAGTTCTTC.

The V and J genes are TRBV30 and TRBJ2-7; D call uncertain. V lost 0 bases and J lost 3, with 12 bases in between. CDR1 and CDR2 (germline): GTSNPN, SVGIG (reference sequence). The CDR3 runs 14 residues. The CDR3 loop reads CAWSVPNGFYEQYF. In nucleotides, the CDR3 is TGTGCCTGGAGTGTACCAAACGGTTTCTACGAGCAGTACTTC.

This clone has a single count. The chain has TRBV29-1 and TRBJ2-1; D might be TRBD2 (6 bases). The CDR3 length is 16 residues. Deletions cut 0 bases from V and 8 bases from J, with 20 bases between. CDR1 and CDR2 (germline): SQVTM, ANQGSEA. CDR3 region: CSVEETSTSTFDEQFF. CDR3 DNA: TGCAGCGTTGAAGAAACCTCGACTAGTACGTTCGATGAGCAGTTCTTC.

Remarks on this clone: Other DNA sequences in this sample translate to the same CDR3. The CDR3 coding sequence is TGTGCCAGCAGCGTAGGGGGAGGAGCCACTGAAGCTTTCTTT. Amino acids: CASSVGGGATEAFF. J is TRBJ1-1 and V is TRBV9, with no clear D. The CDR3 contains 14 residues. V was trimmed by 0 bases and J by 4 bases, leaving 10 bases between them. The V gene's germline CDR1 is SGDLS and CDR2 YYNGEE.

The chain couples TRBV5-4 to TRBJ1-2; the D gene is possibly TRBD1 (5 bases). V was shortened by 4 bases and J by 9 bases, with 13 bases between the two germline ends. This CDR3 is built from 12 residues. Germline loops: CDR1 SGHNT, CDR2 YYREEE (reference sequence). The CDR3 loop reads CASSGAAFSYTF. The CDR3 nucleotides are TGTGCCAGCAGCGGGGCAGCTTTTAGCTACACCTTC.

Remarks on this clone: The sample has other DNA sequences that encode this CDR3 too. The V call is TRBV5-1, the J call TRBJ2-7, with D unclear. The CDR3 loop spans 12 amino acids. Looked up from germline, CDR1 is SGHRS and CDR2 is YFSETQ. V was trimmed by 0 bases and J by 3 bases, leaving 4 bases between them. The CDR3 loop reads CASSLVHYEQYF. The CDR3 bases are TGCGCCAGCAGCTTGGTTCACTACGAGCAGTACTTC.

The genes are TRBV15 and TRBJ2-3, with 10 bases lining up with TRBD2. The J segment lost 3 bases and the V segment lost 0 bases, leaving 6 bases of the junction unmatched. Germline loops: CDR1 LNHNV, CDR2 YYDKDF (reference sequence). This CDR3 is built from 17 residues. Here the CDR3 reads CATSRDKLLAGTDTQYF. CDR3 in DNA: TGTGCCACCAGCAGAGATAAGTTACTAGCGGGGACAGATACGCAGTATTTT.

This clone was counted between two and nine times. V gene TRBV29-1 combines with J gene TRBJ1-2; D unresolved. The germline gives CDR1 SQVTM, CDR2 ANQGSEA. Trimming took off 4 bases at V and 3 bases at J, with 6 bases between the two ends. The CDR3 extends over 11 amino acids. The DNA for the CDR3 is TGCAGCGTTGGGGCAGACTATGGCTACACCTTC. Translating gives CSVGADYGYTF.

The V and J genes are TRBV7-9 and TRBJ2-7; 7 nucleotides agree with TRBD1. V shed 7 bases and J 2 bases; nucleotides not matched to a gene: 11. The CDR3 runs 15 residues. Germline CDR1 reads SEHNR; CDR2 reads FQNEAQ (reference sequence). Here the CDR3 DNA reads TGTGCCAGCAAAGCCCTTCAGGGGGTAACCTACGAGCAGTACTTC. Protein sequence: CASKALQGVTYEQYF.

On this clone itself: A read error may be the cause here, since a much bigger clone is one base away. This CDR3 is also generated by other DNA sequences in the sample. The rearrangement uses TRBV11-2 and TRBJ2-7; no firm D call. The CDR3 sequence is 12 residues long. The V gene's germline CDR1 is SGHAT and CDR2 FQNNGV. Trimming pared 1 base from V and 3 bases from J, leaving 4 bases between. The CDR3 nucleotides read TGTGCCAGCAGCTTAGGGTACTACGAGCAGTACTTC. Residues: CASSLGYYEQYF. The full variable domain, in which reference TRBV11-2 and TRBJ2-7 provide the parts outside the CDR3, is EAGVAQSPRYKIIEKRQSVAFWCNPISGHATLYWYQQILGQGPKLLIQFQNNGVVDDSQLPKDRFSAERLKGVDSTLKIQPAKLEDSAVYLCASSLGYYEQYFGPGTRLTVT.

This chain connects TRBV6-6 to TRBJ2-7; D might be TRBD1 or TRBD2, each matching 5 bases. Germline CDR1 reads MNHNY; CDR2 reads SVGAGI (reference sequence). V was trimmed by 2 bases and J by 10 bases, leaving 12 bases between them. The CDR3 contains 12 residues. The CDR3, as DNA: TGTGCCAGCAGTTACCTCCGGGACGGCCAGTACTTC. As protein: CASSYLRDGQYF.

The CDR3, as DNA: TGTGCCAGTAGTTCCCTGGGGAGGAACAGGATGAACACTGAAGCTTTCTTT. It encodes CASSSLGRNRMNTEAFF. This chain joins TRBV19 and TRBJ1-1; possibly TRBD1 for D (5 bases). The germline CDR1 and CDR2 sequences are LNHDA and SQIVND (reference sequence). The length of the CDR3 is 17 residues. Trimming cost V 5 bases and J 0 bases, with 19 bases left between them.

The chain uses TRBV12-5 and TRBJ2-1; D might be TRBD1 or TRBD2, each matching 5 bases. Germline V lookup: CDR1 LGHNT, CDR2 FRNRAP. Between the trimmed V and J ends, which lost 5 bases and 6 bases, there was a span of 8 bases. The CDR3 runs 12 residues. This CDR3 reads CASGGGGNEQFF. The DNA of the CDR3 is TGTGCTAGTGGTGGTGGGGGCAATGAGCAGTTCTTC.